This T cell receptor beta chain was retrieved from a study of shared clonotypes between healthy human individuals. The sample holds a few counts of this clone. Some clones are missing from TCRdb's copy, which holds only in-frame ones; the method was immunoSEQ multiplex PCR. The repertoire holds 550,000 to 700,000 clones, around 78% seen once, with around 2% in the top ten. The sample taken for sequencing was memory CD4+ T cells sorted from blood. Subset indicated: CD45RA-negative fraction. The clonotype was recovered from a woman in her twenties or thirties in good health.

CDR3 region: CASSSPRQGASYTGELFF. CDR3 DNA: TGTGCCAGCAGTTCCCCAAGGCAGGGGGCATCGTACACCGGGGAGCTGTTTTTT. This chain uses TRBV28 with TRBJ2-2, with TRBD1 matching over 8 bases. The CDR3 is 18 residues long. V dropped 4 bases and J dropped 3; count of bases not matched to a gene: 13. Germline V gives CDR1 MDHEN, CDR2 SYDVKM.